Detailed here is one T cell receptor (beta chain). Antigen specificity is unknown. The sample belongs to a study of shared clonotypes between healthy human individuals. Points from the study as a whole: Clonotype sharing among donors was expected to depend on sequencing depth.

This CDR3 region has 12 residues. Germline V gene lookup returns CDR1 SNHLY and CDR2 FYNNEI. The V gene lost 5 bases and the J gene lost 4 bases, with 6 bases spanning the gap. The method was immunoSEQ multiplex PCR; TCRdb's version includes in-frame clones alone and lacks a portion of them. Counted here are over a million clones, around 78% occurring once; the ten biggest clones make up roughly 0.65%. The chain links TRBV2 to TRBJ1-5, with D unresolved. The sample taken for sequencing was memory CD4+ T cells from PBMCs. Regarding subset: CD45RA-negative fraction. This clonotype was sampled from a man aged 18 to 29 in good health. Some clones in this sample may be carry-over from other donors' samples. CDR3 amino acids: CASSRHNQPQHF. The CDR3 DNA reads as TGTGCCAGCAGTCGACATAATCAGCCCCAGCATTTT. Full variable domain (missing parts from reference TRBV2 and TRBJ1-5): EPEVTQTPSHQVTQMGQEVILRCVPISNHLYFYWYRQILGQKVEFLVSFYNNEISEKSEIFDDQFSVERPDGSNFTLKIRSTKLEDSAMYFCASSRHNQPQHFGDGTRLSIL.